This T cell receptor beta chain was sequenced during a study of cytomegalovirus exposure and HLA in healthy donors. Study-level information: From 170 million or so T cells, an earlier analysis saw under 140 million unique TCR beta sequences. Broader study findings: Apparent HLA restriction characterized most CMV-associated TCR beta chains in a later analysis.

The V segment lost 8 bases and the J segment 8 bases; nucleotides outside the gene matches: 14. There are 15 residues in the CDR3. The germline V gene has CDR1 SNHLY and CDR2 FYNNEI. This clone was found a few times. Its antigen is currently unknown. The study ran its PCR with 60 Vbeta and 13 Jbeta primers. Using immunoSEQ multiplex PCR, the repertoire was profiled, and TCRdb retains in-frame clones only, with some absent. The sample contains 150,000 to 200,000 clones, 80% to 85% of which appear only once. The J gene is TRBJ1-4, the V gene TRBV2; 7 nucleotides line up with TRBD1. The clonotype was recovered from a woman aged 18 to 35 in good health and CMV-seronegative. Sequences were obtained from PBMCs. The CDR3 sequence: CASQGGTGEWEKLFF. Here the CDR3 DNA reads TGTGCCAGCCAGGGGGGCACCGGGGAGTGGGAAAAACTGTTTTTT.